These T cell receptor beta chains were read from a single sample in a study of T cells in Graves' hyperthyroidism and ophthalmopathy. TCRdb processed the multiplex PCR reads anew with MiXCR; each CDR3 protein has one entry. Found here are roughly 290,000 distinct CDR3 sequences, about a sixth of them singletons; the top ten hold over 50%. The sequencing sample was made of blood. The source is a woman aged 55-69 years with Graves' ophthalmopathy. CDR3s include the opening cysteine and the closing phenylalanine or tryptophan.

>TRBJ1-6|TRBV9
CASSVVEGALHF
>TRBJ1-5|TRBV5-1
CASSFVRTGGNQPQHF
>TRBJ1-2|TRBV4-3
CASSQDIGQEVNYGYTF
>TRBJ1-1|TRBV7-9
CASSPSGFSNTEAFF
>TRBJ2-1|TRBV18
CASSPNQGNEQFF
>TRBJ1-1|TRBV3-1
CASSQGVRNTEAFF
>TRBJ1-5|TRBV20-1
CSARVMRDIGQPQHF
>TRBJ2-2|TRBV28
CASSPPGNTKPGELFF
>TRBJ1-3|TRBV9
CASSASAGNTIYF
>TRBJ2-5|TRBV20-1
CSALGSGGPQYF
>TRBJ1-2|TRBV20-1
CSAEYREGGYTF
>TRBJ1-5|TRBV24-1
CATSDPGQGDSQPQHF
>TRBJ2-7|TRBV9
CASSVEGRGSYEQYF
>TRBJ2-1|TRBV9
CASSHGVSNEQFF
>TRBJ2-5|TRBV4-2
CASSLKLGGRDSYF
>TRBJ2-2|TRBV5-5
CASSLGISGGAAGELFF
>TRBJ2-1|TRBV7-6
CASSLGLARISYNEQFF
>TRBJ1-1|TRBV3-1
CASSQSTGGFTEAFF
>TRBJ1-2|TRBV7-9
CASSLGGARYYGYTF
>TRBJ2-7|TRBV6-2/TRBV6-3
CASKAGGSYEQYF
>TRBJ1-2|TRBV2
CASKKGRTNYGYTF
>TRBJ1-1|TRBV19
CASSPKTLFRNTEAFF
>TRBJ1-1|TRBV4-1
CASSQGWGDEAFF
>TRBJ1-1|TRBV6-1
CASSRGGVYTEAFF
>TRBJ1-1|TRBV12-3/TRBV12-4
CASRHTGGTEAFF
>TRBJ1-2|TRBV20-1
CSARDDASSYGYTF